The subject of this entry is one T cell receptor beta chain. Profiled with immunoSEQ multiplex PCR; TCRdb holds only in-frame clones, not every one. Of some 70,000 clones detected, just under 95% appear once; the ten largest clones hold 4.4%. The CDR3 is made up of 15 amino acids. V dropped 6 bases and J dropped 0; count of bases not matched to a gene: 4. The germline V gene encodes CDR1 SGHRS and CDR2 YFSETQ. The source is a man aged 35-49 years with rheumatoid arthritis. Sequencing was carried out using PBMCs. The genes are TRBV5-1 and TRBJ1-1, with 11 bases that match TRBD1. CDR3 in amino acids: CASTTDRGLNTEAFF. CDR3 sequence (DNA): TGCGCCAGCACCACGGACAGGGGGCTGAACACTGAAGCTTTCTTT. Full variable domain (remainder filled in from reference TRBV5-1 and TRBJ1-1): KAGVTQTPRYLIKTRGQQVTLSCSPISGHRSVSWYQQTPGQGLQFLFEYFSETQRNKGNFPGRFSGRQFSNSRSEMNVSTLELGDSALYLCASTTDRGLNTEAFFGQGTRLTVV.